This T cell receptor (beta chain) is from a study of blood T cell repertoires in COVID-19 (dated by TCRdb to the early 2020s). With respect to the entire study: Samples covering the acute and convalescent phases of COVID-19 were provided by collaborators in the United States, Italy and Spain. The dataset comprised deeply sampled blood TCRbeta repertoires from subjects exposed to, actively infected with, or recovered from COVID-19. The material from the prospective study consisted of cDNA or gDNA derived from T cells, B-cell-depleted T cells, or PBMCs. A de-identified subject ID, COVID-19 status, age in years and sex were almost always included in the sample metadata. Where available, HLA class I and class II types were obtained from metadata supplied by the sample provider rather than from assay-based typing. The repertoires were released in a freely available public database meant as a resource for research on the immune response to SARS-CoV-2. Samples came from the ongoing ImmuneRACE study (first 160 participants) plus 1,254 subjects from 6 global collaborators.

Reading from cysteine to phenylalanine, the CDR3 counts 15 amino acids. Left in the record is the CDR3 DNA by itself, 45 bases read in frame from the first base. V gives up 9 bases and J gives up 0 bases, and the segment between their germline ends measures 12 bases. CDR1 and CDR2 are drawn from the germline V gene (reference sequence): LNHNV, YYDKDF. The immunoSEQ Assay, a bias-controlled multiplex PCR, was used to amplify TCRbeta CDR3 regions from genomic DNA. Per the original workflow: Within the assay, amplification of reference gene primers was used to estimate how many nucleated cells each sample contained. To quantify the absolute abundance of each unique TCRbeta CDR3 rearrangement, sequence reads were collapsed and filtered. Productive Simpson clonality was computed per sample as the square root of Simpson's diversity index over productive rearrangements. As stored in TCRdb, this immuneACCESS dataset retains in-frame rearrangements with V and J assigned. A fraction of the clones does not appear; measured against another copy, unresolved V genes explain less than half of the discrepancy, and the remainder lacks a known reason. V, J and clone size are taken as reported in that table, and D and trimming were inferred from the DNA itself. The sample data list about 390,000 clones, and more than 75% of these were observed just once. Of the sample, about a tenth falls within the top ten clones.

What the work shows at the level of the full study, not this receptor alone: The quantity of clinical and demographic metadata differed by source and by participant and was supplied without curation.

Participants in the prospective study were enrolled through a virtual design, were aged roughly 18 to 100 years, and lived in 24 United States geographic areas. Cohort assignment in the prospective study relied on participant-reported clinical history from a screening survey and a study questionnaire. ImmuneRACE Cohort 3 recovered participants were defined by two consecutive negative NP/OP PCR tests, healthcare professional clearance, or symptom resolution. Each participant in the prospective study had whole blood, serum and a nasopharyngeal or oropharyngeal swab collected by mobile phlebotomists. Prospective study participants could optionally give additional blood draws and questionnaires over a roughly two-month period. Before DNA extraction, blood samples from the prospective study were shipped at room temperature or frozen. Note on this clone: There is no known antigen for this receptor. Within one base of it there is no much larger clone, and no base qualities were kept.

The chain was built from TRBV15 and TRBJ1-6, with no reliable assignment of the D segment. The sequencing sample was made of PBMCs or T cells enriched from blood (not recorded which). The origin of this receptor is a woman aged 50 to 65 who had recovered from COVID-19. The CDR3 region has the sequence CATRFRGSYNSPLHF. The sequence in DNA is TGTGCCACGAGGTTCCGGGGCTCCTATAATTCACCCCTCCACTTT.